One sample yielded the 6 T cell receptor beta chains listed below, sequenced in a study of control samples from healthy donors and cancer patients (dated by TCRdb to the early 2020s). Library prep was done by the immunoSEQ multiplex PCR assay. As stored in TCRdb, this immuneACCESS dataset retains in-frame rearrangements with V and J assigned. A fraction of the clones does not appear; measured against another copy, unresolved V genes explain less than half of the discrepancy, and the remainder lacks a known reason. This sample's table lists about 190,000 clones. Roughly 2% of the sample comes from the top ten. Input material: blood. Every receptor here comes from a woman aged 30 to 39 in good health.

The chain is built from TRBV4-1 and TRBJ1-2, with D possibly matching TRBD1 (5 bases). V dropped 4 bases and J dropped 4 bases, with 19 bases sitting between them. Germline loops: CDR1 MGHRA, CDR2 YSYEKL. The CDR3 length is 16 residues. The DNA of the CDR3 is TGCGCCAGCAGCCGCGTCACAACAGGTCCCCTCTATGGCTACACCTTC. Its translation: CASSRVTTGPLYGYTF.

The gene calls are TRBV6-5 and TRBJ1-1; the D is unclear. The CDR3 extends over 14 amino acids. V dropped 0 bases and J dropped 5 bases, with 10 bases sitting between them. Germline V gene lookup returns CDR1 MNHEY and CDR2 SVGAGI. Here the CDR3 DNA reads TGTGCCAGCAGTTACTCGACCCGAGGGACTGAAGCTTTCTTT. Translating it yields CASSYSTRGTEAFF.

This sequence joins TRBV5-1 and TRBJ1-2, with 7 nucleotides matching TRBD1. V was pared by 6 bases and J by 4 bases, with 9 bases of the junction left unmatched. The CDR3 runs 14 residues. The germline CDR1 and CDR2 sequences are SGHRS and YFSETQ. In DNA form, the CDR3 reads TGCGCCAGCAACCCTTTGACAGGGAGCTATGGCTACACCTTC. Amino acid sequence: CASNPLTGSYGYTF. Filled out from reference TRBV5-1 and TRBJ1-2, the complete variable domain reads KAGVTQTPRYLIKTRGQQVTLSCSPISGHRSVSWYQQTPGQGLQFLFEYFSETQRNKGNFPGRFSGRQFSNSRSEMNVSTLELGDSALYLCASNPLTGSYGYTFGSGTRLTVV.

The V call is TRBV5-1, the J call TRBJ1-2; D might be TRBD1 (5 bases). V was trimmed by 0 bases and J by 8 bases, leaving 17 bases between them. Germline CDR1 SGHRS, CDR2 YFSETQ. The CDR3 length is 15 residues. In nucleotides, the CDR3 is TGCGCCAGCAGCTTGGCCCCGGGCATCAGGGAAGGCTACACCTTC. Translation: CASSLAPGIREGYTF.

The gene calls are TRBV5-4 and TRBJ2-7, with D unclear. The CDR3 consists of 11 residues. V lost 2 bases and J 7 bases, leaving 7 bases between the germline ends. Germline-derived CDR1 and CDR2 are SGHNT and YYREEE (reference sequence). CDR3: CASSFCTEQYF. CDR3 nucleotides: TGTGCCAGCAGCTTTTGTACTGAGCAGTACTTC.

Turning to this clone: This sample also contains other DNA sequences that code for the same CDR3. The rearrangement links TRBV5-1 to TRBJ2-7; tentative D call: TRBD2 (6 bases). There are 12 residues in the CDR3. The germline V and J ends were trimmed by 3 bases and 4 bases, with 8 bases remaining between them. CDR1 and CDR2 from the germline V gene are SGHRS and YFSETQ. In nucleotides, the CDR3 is TGCGCCAGCAGCTGGGGAGGTTACGAGCAGTACTTC. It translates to CASSWGGYEQYF.